A single sample is the source of the 27 T cell receptor beta chains below, sequenced in a study of blood T cell repertoires in COVID-19 (dated by TCRdb to about 2020). The library was made by the immunoSEQ multiplex PCR assay. Drawn from immuneACCESS, this table holds only the in-frame rearrangements with V and J called that TCRdb kept. Clones are partly lost; checked studies trace under half to an unresolved V gene and leave the rest unexplained. Recorded for this sample are approximately 93,000 clones; about nine tenths of them occurred a single time. The ten largest clones add up to 25% to 35% of the sample. What was sequenced was peripheral blood. These receptor sequences come from a man in his fifties or sixties with active or convalescent COVID-19.

In this sample, this clone turned up once. The chain is built from TRBV10-1 and TRBJ2-7, with 11 bases fitting TRBD1. V was pared by 4 bases and J by 3 bases, with 5 bases of the junction left unmatched. The germline V gene encodes CDR1 WNHNN and CDR2 SYGVQD (reference sequence). This CDR3 comprises 15 residues. DNA for the CDR3: TGCGCCAGCAGTGTACGGGACAGGGGGTACTACGAGCAGTACTTC. Translating gives CASSVRDRGYYEQYF.

The rearrangement joins TRBV30 to TRBJ2-1, with 9 bases matching TRBD2. Germline CDR1 and CDR2: GTSNPN and SVGIG (reference sequence). The CDR3 totals 15 residues. Germline trimming cut 2 bases from V and 9 bases from J; bases unmatched to any gene: 11. CDR3 sequence (DNA): TGTGCCTGGAGTCTAGGACTAGCGAAGGGGGGTGAGCAGTTCTTC. Its translation is CAWSLGLAKGGEQFF.

This chain links TRBV6-5 with TRBJ1-5, with TRBD1 matching over 9 bases. Trimming took 4 bases from V and 6 from J; bases not matched to a gene: 7. This CDR3 has 15 amino acids. Germline V lookup: CDR1 MNHEY, CDR2 SVGAGI. The CDR3 DNA reads TGTGCCAGCAGTTTAGGACAGGGGATTAGTCAGCCCCAGCATTTT. Amino acids: CASSLGQGISQPQHF.

The rearrangement uses TRBV10-1 and TRBJ2-3, with TRBD2 identical over 9 bases. The V segment lost 3 bases and the J segment 1 base; nucleotides outside the gene matches: 5. The CDR3 sequence is 16 residues long. The germline V gene has CDR1 WNHNN and CDR2 SYGVQD (reference sequence). The CDR3 loop is CASSDGVAGGTDTQYF. For the CDR3, the DNA is TGCGCCAGCAGTGATGGTGTAGCGGGAGGCACAGATACGCAGTATTTT.

The rearrangement joins TRBV5-6 to TRBJ1-1; TRBD1 agrees at 8 bases. Looked up from germline, CDR1 is SGHDT and CDR2 is YYEEEE. The CDR3 covers 14 residues. J was trimmed by 10 bases and V by 0 bases; bases with no gene match: 8. Written as DNA, the CDR3 is TGTGCCAGCAGCTTGGAAAGACAGGGGTGGGGAGCTTTCTTT. This codes for CASSLERQGWGAFF.

This clone was detected many times. The V gene is TRBV9, the J gene TRBJ1-2, with TRBD1 matching 7 bases. CDR1 is SGDLS and CDR2 is YYNGEE in the germline V gene. The ends lost 0 bases at V and 6 bases at J; junction bases unmatched: 20. The CDR3 covers 19 residues. The CDR3 loop reads CASSVAGPGGRIMGHGYTF. CDR3 bases: TGTGCCAGCAGCGTAGCTGGGCCAGGGGGGCGAATAATGGGGCATGGCTACACCTTC.

This clone is a singleton in its sample. The gene calls are TRBV5-1 and TRBJ2-3, with 11 positions matching TRBD2. The CDR3 has 15 residues. The V and J ends lost 4 bases and 2 bases, in that order; junction bases with no gene match: 3. Germline CDR1 reads SGHRS; CDR2 reads YFSETQ. This chain's CDR3 is CASSGTSGYTDTQYF. In nucleotides, the CDR3 is TGCGCCAGCAGCGGGACTAGCGGATACACAGATACGCAGTATTTT.

The rearrangement uses TRBV6-4 and TRBJ2-3; maybe TRBD2 (5 bases). Trimming pared 9 bases from V and 2 bases from J, leaving 12 bases between. Germline V CDR1 and CDR2: MRHNA, SNTAGT. CDR3 length: 13 amino acids. The CDR3 region is CARRAENTDTQYF. The CDR3 DNA reads as TGTGCCAGGAGAGCGGAGAACACAGATACGCAGTATTTT.

The rearrangement links TRBV5-4 to TRBJ2-5; D perhaps matches TRBD1 (6 bases). V was pared by 0 bases and J by 5 bases, with 17 bases between. This CDR3 is built from 16 residues. Germline CDR1 SGHNT, CDR2 YYREEE (reference sequence). CDR3 region: CASSLVNRVGAETQYF. CDR3 bases: TGTGCCAGCAGCTTGGTAAACAGGGTGGGGGCTGAGACCCAGTACTTC.

V usage is TRBV30 and J usage is TRBJ2-3, with 9 bases fitting TRBD2. Germline V lookup: CDR1 GTSNPN, CDR2 SVGIG (reference sequence). The CDR3 sequence is 15 residues long. V gave up 2 bases and J gave up 5 bases; unmatched junction bases: 8. CDR3 amino acids: CAWSPRLAALDTQYF. CDR3 coding DNA: TGTGCCTGGAGTCCCCGACTAGCGGCCCTAGATACGCAGTATTTT.

The rearrangement joins TRBV12-5 to TRBJ1-2, with 7 bases aligning to TRBD1. The CDR3 loop spans 12 amino acids. With 6 bases clipped from V and 6 bases from J, the junction kept 4 bases outside the gene matches. Germline V gene data show CDR1 as LGHNT and CDR2 as FRNRAP. Here the CDR3 reads CASGSTGDGYTF. CDR3 in DNA: TGTGCTAGTGGATCCACAGGGGATGGCTACACCTTC.

The chain is built from TRBV28 and TRBJ1-3, with D possibly TRBD1 on 6 matching bases. The V gene's germline CDR1 is MDHEN and CDR2 SYDVKM. CDR3 size: 14 residues. V shed 2 bases and J shed 1 base, with 6 bases lying between them. DNA of the CDR3: TGTGCCAGCAGTTTAACAGGGTCTGGAAACACCATATATTTT. It codes for CASSLTGSGNTIYF.

The chain links TRBV29-1 to TRBJ1-4; a weak D match, TRBD1 (6 bases). Germline CDR1 and CDR2: SQVTM and ANQGSEA. This CDR3 is built from 14 residues. V gave up 3 bases and J gave up 3 bases, with 11 bases separating them. The CDR3 sequence is CSVDGGESNEKLFF. The CDR3 DNA reads TGCAGCGTTGATGGGGGCGAGTCTAATGAAAAACTGTTTTTT.

The genes are TRBV24-1 and TRBJ2-5; a weak D match, TRBD1 (6 bases). Looked up from germline, CDR1 is KGHDR and CDR2 is SFDVKD. Between the trimmed V and J ends, which lost 3 bases and 0 bases, there was a span of 16 bases. This CDR3 comprises 17 residues. DNA for the CDR3: TGTGCCACCAGTGATCGCATGGCAGGGGAGTACCAAGAGACCCAGTACTTC. It is translated as CATSDRMAGEYQETQYF.

This clone has more than one count but fewer than ten. The chain combines TRBV2 with TRBJ1-2; maybe TRBD1 (5 bases). The V and J ends lost 2 bases and 4 bases respectively, with 8 bases between them. The CDR3 sequence is 13 residues long. Per germline, CDR1 SNHLY and CDR2 FYNNEI. CDR3 DNA sequence: TGTGCCAGCAGTGAACAGCAGGGCTATGGCTACACCTTC. Protein sequence: CASSEQQGYGYTF.

V and J are TRBV3-1 (or the pseudogene TRBV3-2) and TRBJ1-2; D call uncertain. Trimming took off 2 bases at V and 5 bases at J, with 3 bases between the two ends. The CDR3 sequence is 11 residues long. Germline values: CDR1 LGHDT, CDR2 YNNKEL (reference sequence). Written as DNA, the CDR3 is TGTGCCAGCAGCCAACGGTATGGCTACACCTTC. This encodes CASSQRYGYTF.

To note about this clone: Other DNA sequences in the sample encode the same CDR3. The rearrangement joins TRBV5-1 to TRBJ2-3; perhaps TRBD1 as D (5 bases). Trimming left V 4 bases short and J 2 bases short, with 11 bases between. Germline CDR1 reads SGHRS; CDR2 reads YFSETQ. The CDR3 is made up of 14 amino acids. The CDR3 sequence: CASSLDSPTDTQYF. The CDR3 DNA reads as TGCGCCAGCAGCCTCGACAGCCCCACAGATACGCAGTATTTT.

The J gene is TRBJ1-5, the V gene TRBV29-1; D is undetermined. CDR3 size: 15 residues. Germline assignment: CDR1 SQVTM and CDR2 ANQGSEA. Trimming removed 4 bases at V and 2 bases at J, with 15 bases between. CDR3 sequence (DNA): TGCAGCGTTGCGGAGGGTTTTTTAGGCAATCAGCCCCAGCATTTT. It yields the protein CSVAEGFLGNQPQHF.

The genes are TRBV9 and TRBJ1-3; no reliable D call. Trimming took 0 bases from V and 0 from J, leaving 10 bases between them. Germline loops: CDR1 SGDLS, CDR2 YYNGEE. This CDR3 is built from 16 residues. As DNA, the CDR3 is TGTGCCAGCAGCGTAGCCCCCCAAAACTCTGGAAACACCATATATTTT. Encoded protein: CASSVAPQNSGNTIYF.

The count of this clone is one. The chain recombines TRBV19 with TRBJ2-5, with 10 bases aligning to TRBD1. The CDR3 sequence is 16 residues long. The germline V gene has CDR1 LNHDA and CDR2 SQIVND (reference sequence). J was trimmed by 5 bases and V by 6 bases; bases with no gene match: 12. The CDR3 loop reads CASSKKPGQGIETQYF. The CDR3 DNA reads TGTGCCAGTAGCAAGAAGCCGGGACAGGGGATTGAGACCCAGTACTTC.

Only one count was recorded for this clone. The V and J genes are TRBV2 and TRBJ2-5; 8 positions agree with TRBD2. Germline V lookup: CDR1 SNHLY, CDR2 FYNNEI. There are 14 residues in the CDR3. Trimming cost V 6 bases and J 5 bases; bases outside gene matches: 8. The CDR3 DNA follows: TGTGCCAGCAGATCCATCGGGGGGGCTGAGACCCAGTACTTC. This sequence encodes CASRSIGGAETQYF.

The gene calls are TRBV2 and TRBJ2-1; 7 positions agree with TRBD2. The CDR3 sequence is 15 residues long. V was clipped by 3 bases and J by 6 bases; unmatched bases: 8. CDR1 SNHLY and CDR2 FYNNEI come from the germline V gene. CDR3: CASSDLSGTSNEQFF. The CDR3 nucleotides are TGTGCCAGCAGTGATCTCAGCGGGACCTCCAATGAGCAGTTCTTC.

CDR3 sequence reads: CASSPPGTVSNTGELFF. The CDR3 nucleotides read TGTGCCAGCTCACCTCCCGGGACAGTTTCGAACACCGGGGAGCTGTTTTTT. The chain joins TRBV18 to TRBJ2-2; 7 positions match TRBD1. The germline V gene has CDR1 KGHSH and CDR2 LQKENI. With 3 bases clipped from V and 0 bases from J, the junction kept 7 bases outside the gene matches. There are 17 residues in the CDR3.

This chain connects TRBV19 to TRBJ2-4; 11 bases are a match to TRBD1. V was pared by 5 bases and J by 8 bases, with 2 bases of the junction left unmatched. The CDR3 covers 13 residues. Per the germline V gene, CDR1 is LNHDA and CDR2 is SQIVND (reference sequence). The CDR3 protein is CASSSGQGDIQYF. The CDR3 DNA reads TGTGCCAGTAGTTCGGGACAGGGGGACATTCAGTACTTC.

This clone was found a few times. The J gene is TRBJ1-2, the V gene TRBV6-5, with 7 bases identical to TRBD1. Trimming took 6 bases from V and 7 from J; bases not matched to a gene: 11. The length of the CDR3 is 14 residues. CDR1 and CDR2 from the germline V gene are MNHEY and SVGAGI. CDR3 DNA sequence: TGTGCCAGCAGCGAGACAGGGATGCGGGGTGGCTACACCTTC. This encodes CASSETGMRGGYTF.

This clone was observed a few times. Other DNA sequences in the sample encode the same CDR3. The chain recombines TRBV18 with TRBJ2-7; D remains ambiguous. This CDR3 has 12 amino acids. V was trimmed by 6 bases and J by 3 bases, leaving 9 bases between them. Germline V gene data show CDR1 as KGHSH and CDR2 as LQKENI. The chain's CDR3 is CASSPTNYEQYF. For the CDR3, the DNA is TGTGCCAGCTCCCCGACAAACTACGAGCAGTACTTC.

The genes are TRBV19 and TRBJ2-4; 8 bases fit TRBD1. The CDR3 runs to 15 residues. The trim removed 3 bases at V and 0 bases at J, leaving 1 base unmatched. Germline V CDR1 and CDR2: LNHDA, SQIVND (reference sequence). CDR3 protein: CASSITGGAKNIQYF. DNA of the CDR3: TGTGCCAGTAGTATTACAGGGGGAGCCAAAAACATTCAGTACTTC.